The T cell receptor (beta chain) under discussion was sequenced for a study of control samples from healthy donors and cancer patients. The repertoire was sequenced with immunoSEQ multiplex PCR; TCRdb's copy has only in-frame clones and lacks some. The profile shows 150,000 to 200,000 clones, 90% to 95% of them singletons. This CDR3 is 12 amino acids long. Losses at the gene ends were 4 bases for V and 6 bases for J; bases not matched to a gene: 3. Germline V lookup: CDR1 SGHNT, CDR2 YYREEE (reference sequence). The J gene is TRBJ1-2, the V gene TRBV5-4; 7 nucleotides line up with TRBD1. This receptor was obtained from a man aged 25-40 years in good health. The sample taken for sequencing was blood. CDR3 coding DNA: TGTGCCAGCAGCCCCGACAGGGATGGCTACACCTTC. Amino acids: CASSPDRDGYTF. The full variable domain, with the rest looked up from reference TRBV5-4 and TRBJ1-2, is ETGVTQSPTHLIKTRGQQVTLRCSSQSGHNTVSWYQQALGQGPQFIFQYYREEENGRGNFPPRFSGLQFPNYSSELNVNALELDDSALYLCASSPDRDGYTFGSGTRLTVV.